The 32 T cell receptor beta chains listed next were all sequenced from one sample in a study of T-cell reconstitution after alpha-beta-depleted transplantation in children. Preparation of the TCRbeta library involved a method that used unique molecular identifiers. One entry per CDR3 protein, called by TCRdb with MiXCR from the PCR reads. Altogether 450,000 to 700,000 distinct CDR3 sequences are present, 25% to 30% being singletons, with the ten largest covering around a third. The sample here was PBMCs, taken before TCRalphabeta/CD19-depleted stem cell transplant. The receptor set was obtained from a boy in the first two years of life with Wiskott-Aldrich syndrome, due to receive a stem cell transplant.

This clonotype came up a few times. The J gene is TRBJ2-7, the V gene TRBV3-1; 12 bases are shared with TRBD1. With V trimmed by 4 bases and J by 2 bases, 3 bases remained unmatched. This CDR3 comprises 15 residues. Germline V gives CDR1 LGHDT, CDR2 YNNKEL (reference sequence). The CDR3, as DNA: TGTGCCAGCAGCCGGGACAGGGGGCATCCCTACGAGCAGTACTTC. Amino acids: CASSRDRGHPYEQYF.

V is TRBV4-1 and J is TRBJ2-7; TRBD2 is a possible D gene (5 bases). V lost 0 bases, J lost 3 bases, and 15 bases lay in between. The CDR3 covers 16 residues. Germline V lookup: CDR1 MGHRA, CDR2 YSYEKL. The chain's CDR3 is CASSQEVLVGYYEQYF. CDR3 DNA sequence: TGCGCCAGCAGCCAAGAAGTACTAGTCGGGTACTACGAGCAGTACTTC.

The genes are TRBV15 and TRBJ2-7; D gene unclear. The CDR3 is 15 residues long. V lost 5 bases, J lost 0 bases, and 14 bases lay in between. The germline V gene has CDR1 LNHNV and CDR2 YYDKDF (reference sequence). The CDR3 sequence is CATSLSTLASYEQYF. The CDR3 DNA reads TGTGCCACCAGCCTCAGCACCTTAGCCTCCTACGAGCAGTACTTC.

Turning to this clonotype: Mismatch with germline at one junction end may stem from a read error. J is TRBJ2-7 and V is TRBV5-6; a possible D gene is TRBD2 (6 bases). Germline CDR1 and CDR2: SGHDT and YYEEEE. There are 16 residues in the CDR3. CDR3 DNA: TGTGGCAGCAGCTTGGGGCCGGGAGTTGGTTCCTACGAGCAGTACTTC. Amino acids: CGSSLGPGVGSYEQYF.

In this sample, this clonotype turned up once. The chain carries TRBV11-2 and TRBJ2-2; a possible D gene is TRBD1 (5 bases). The germline V gene encodes CDR1 SGHAT and CDR2 FQNNGV. Between the trimmed V and J ends, which lost 5 bases and 3 bases, there was a span of 10 bases. The CDR3 loop spans 14 amino acids. CDR3 protein: CASSRRQYTGELFF. The CDR3 DNA is TGTGCCAGCAGCCGAAGACAGTACACCGGGGAGCTGTTTTTT.

The rearrangement joins TRBV5-1 to TRBJ2-7; 12 bases match TRBD2. V lost 2 bases to trimming and J lost 0 bases; unmatched junction nucleotides: 6. Germline V gene sequence: CDR1 SGHRS, CDR2 YFSETQ. The CDR3 is 17 amino acids. CDR3 sequence reads: CASSFGLAGSSSYEQYF. The DNA of the CDR3 is TGCGCCAGCAGCTTCGGACTAGCGGGATCGAGCTCCTACGAGCAGTACTTC. The complete variable domain, with remaining parts taken from reference TRBV5-1 and TRBJ2-7, reads KAGVTQTPRYLIKTRGQQVTLSCSPISGHRSVSWYQQTPGQGLQFLFEYFSETQRNKGNFPGRFSGRQFSNSRSEMNVSTLELGDSALYLCASSFGLAGSSSYEQYFGPGTRLTVT.

This sequence joins TRBV4-1 and TRBJ2-5, with D possibly called TRBD1 or TRBD2 (5 bases each). Germline V gives CDR1 MGHRA, CDR2 YSYEKL. The CDR3 consists of 16 residues. Trimming left V 4 bases short and J 1 base short, with 16 bases between. For the CDR3, the DNA is TGCGCCAGCAGCCTAGGGGTCGGGGAACCCCAAGAGACCCAGTACTTC. Amino acids: CASSLGVGEPQETQYF.

The CDR3 region is CASSFGLAGLFNEQFF. In DNA, the CDR3 is TGCGCCAGCAGCTTTGGTCTAGCGGGACTCTTCAATGAGCAGTTCTTC. V is TRBV5-1 and J is TRBJ2-1, with TRBD2 identical over 9 bases. The germline gives CDR1 SGHRS, CDR2 YFSETQ. The J segment lost 6 bases and the V segment lost 2 bases, leaving 9 bases of the junction unmatched. The length of the CDR3 is 16 residues.

This clonotype has a handful of counts. The chain carries TRBV5-1 and TRBJ2-7; D is possibly TRBD2 (6 bases). Germline assignment: CDR1 SGHRS and CDR2 YFSETQ. The CDR3 spans 14 residues. The germline V and J ends were trimmed by 2 bases and 1 base, with 10 bases remaining between them. CDR3 sequence reads: CASSFVGSSYEQYF. The CDR3 coding sequence is TGCGCCAGCAGCTTTGTCGGGAGTTCCTACGAGCAGTACTTC.

The chain uses TRBV5-6 and TRBJ1-1; D perhaps matches TRBD1 (6 bases). The CDR3 has 15 amino acids. V lost 3 bases to trimming and J lost 8 bases, with 20 bases between them. Germline loops: CDR1 SGHDT, CDR2 YYEEEE. The CDR3 DNA reads as TGTGCCAGCAGCTGGGGAGACAGGACCCAGGGGGAAGCTTTCTTT. Amino acids: CASSWGDRTQGEAFF.

V usage is TRBV30 and J usage is TRBJ2-1, with 14 bases lining up with TRBD2. Germline loops: CDR1 GTSNPN, CDR2 SVGIG (reference sequence). The CDR3 contains 14 residues. V shed 3 bases, J shed 8 bases, and the junction held 3 bases outside the gene matches. Here the CDR3 reads CAWRLGLAGDEQFF. The CDR3 nucleotides read TGTGCCTGGAGACTGGGACTAGCGGGAGATGAGCAGTTCTTC.

The chain recombines TRBV20-1 with TRBJ2-1, with D maybe TRBD2 (6 bases). The CDR3 has 15 residues. Germline CDR1 and CDR2: DFQATT and SNEGSKA (reference sequence). Trimming pared 0 bases from V and 9 bases from J, leaving 18 bases between. The CDR3 DNA reads TGCAGTGCTAGAGATCATTGGCGGGAAGAGGCTGAGCAGTTCTTC. It encodes CSARDHWREEAEQFF.

The CDR3 region is CASSSYLGGGYNEQFF. In DNA form, the CDR3 reads TGTGCCAGCAGTTCCTATCTGGGGGGAGGGTACAATGAGCAGTTCTTC. The genes are TRBV28 and TRBJ2-1, with TRBD2 matching 7 bases. From germline, CDR1 is MDHEN and CDR2 SYDVKM. The ends lost 4 bases at V and 4 bases at J; junction bases unmatched: 10. This CDR3 has 16 residues.

The table lists this clonotype with a few counts. CDR3 sequence: CASSASRRPGEQFF. The CDR3, as DNA: TGCGCCAGCAGCGCCAGTCGGAGGCCCGGTGAGCAGTTCTTC. J is TRBJ2-1 and V is TRBV5-1; D perhaps matches TRBD2 (5 bases). Germline V lookup: CDR1 SGHRS, CDR2 YFSETQ. The CDR3 runs to 14 residues. The ends were cut back, 4 bases at V and 9 bases at J, with 17 bases in the middle.

Only a few counts were recorded for this clonotype. The rearrangement joins TRBV4-1 to TRBJ2-4; TRBD1 is a possible D gene (6 bases). Germline values: CDR1 MGHRA, CDR2 YSYEKL. This CDR3 is built from 14 residues. V was trimmed by 0 bases and J by 7 bases, leaving 10 bases between them. DNA for the CDR3: TGCGCCAGCAGCCAAGATCCAAGGGGGAACATTCAGTACTTC. It yields the protein CASSQDPRGNIQYF.

The chain is built from TRBV5-1 and TRBJ2-6; the D is unclear. V lost 0 bases, J lost 0 bases, and 7 bases lay in between. The CDR3 runs to 16 residues. Germline assignment: CDR1 SGHRS and CDR2 YFSETQ. This CDR3 reads CASSLALTSGANVLTF. The CDR3 DNA reads as TGCGCCAGCAGCTTGGCCCTAACCTCTGGGGCCAACGTCCTGACTTTC.

This clonotype was recorded many times. This sequence joins TRBV3-1 and TRBJ2-1, with a possible D match to TRBD2 (5 bases). Germline-derived CDR1 and CDR2 are LGHDT and YNNKEL (reference sequence). V dropped 1 base and J dropped 0 bases, with 7 bases sitting between them. This CDR3 spans 15 amino acids. The DNA of the CDR3 is TGTGCCAGCAGCCAAGCTGGGAGCTCCTACAATGAGCAGTTCTTC. Protein sequence: CASSQAGSSYNEQFF.

J is TRBJ2-7 and V is TRBV7-8; 10 bases map to TRBD1. CDR1 SGHVS and CDR2 FQNEAQ come from the germline V gene. The ends lost 5 bases at V and 6 bases at J; junction bases unmatched: 25. This CDR3 contains 20 residues. The CDR3 is CASSMGGVGQGLLSLREQYF. CDR3 sequence (DNA): TGTGCCAGCAGCATGGGCGGCGTGGGACAGGGGTTACTTTCCTTACGCGAGCAGTACTTC. Drawing the rest from reference TRBV7-8 and TRBJ2-7, the complete variable domain is GAGVSQSPRYKVAKRGQDVALRCDPISGHVSLFWYQQALGQGPEFLTYFQNEAQLDKSGLPSDRFFAERPEGSVSTLKIQRTQQEDSAVYLCASSMGGVGQGLLSLREQYFGPGTRLTVT.

This sequence joins TRBV7-9 and TRBJ1-1; D perhaps matches TRBD1 (6 bases). Per the germline V gene, CDR1 is SEHNR and CDR2 is FQNEAQ (reference sequence). V was shortened by 1 base and J by 7 bases, with 10 bases between the two germline ends. This CDR3 spans 13 amino acids. CDR3 sequence (DNA): TGTGCCAGCAGCTTAGTAGAGGGGGGTGAAGCTTTCTTT. Its translation is CASSLVEGGEAFF.

CDR3 sequence reads: CATHDSGRAREQFF. For the CDR3, the DNA is TGTGCCACACACGATAGCGGGAGGGCCCGTGAGCAGTTCTTC. The V call is TRBV6-2 or TRBV6-3, the J call TRBJ2-1, with 11 bases that match TRBD2. Germline trimming cut 10 bases from V and 9 bases from J; bases unmatched to any gene: 11. Per germline, CDR1 MNHEY and CDR2 SVGEGT. CDR3 length: 14 amino acids.

This rearrangement joins TRBV27 to TRBJ2-2, with D uncertain. Trimming shortened V by 6 bases and J by 5 bases, and 13 bases separated the two germline ends. The CDR3 contains 14 residues. Per germline, CDR1 MNHEY and CDR2 SMNVEV (reference sequence). In nucleotides, the CDR3 is TGTGCCAGCAGGAGAGCCCAGGCGACCGGGGAGCTGTTTTTT. Protein: CASRRAQATGELFF.

The V gene is TRBV27, the J gene TRBJ2-6, with a possible D match to TRBD1 (5 bases). With 0 bases removed from V and 2 bases from J, the gap between germline ends came to 14 bases. This CDR3 has 18 residues. Germline loops: CDR1 MNHEY, CDR2 SMNVEV (reference sequence). As DNA, the CDR3 is TGTGCCAGCAGTTTATCGGGTTTAGGGGCTACTGGGGCCAACGTCCTGACTTTC. As protein: CASSLSGLGATGANVLTF.

This clonotype showed up just a few times. The V call is TRBV6-5, the J call TRBJ1-4; D not certain. The CDR3 totals 14 residues. V was clipped by 4 bases and J by 3 bases, with 9 bases between them. The germline V gene encodes CDR1 MNHEY and CDR2 SVGAGI. Here the CDR3 reads CASSSFHANEKLFF. CDR3 bases: TGTGCCAGCAGTTCGTTCCATGCTAATGAAAAACTGTTTTTT.

This clonotype has only one observation. The genes are TRBV5-5 and TRBJ2-5; 7 nucleotides line up with TRBD1. The CDR3 is made up of 15 amino acids. Germline V gives CDR1 SGHKS, CDR2 YYEKEE (reference sequence). With 2 bases clipped from V and 4 bases from J, the junction kept 8 bases outside the gene matches. The CDR3 loop reads CASSLGQASGETQYF. In DNA form, the CDR3 reads TGTGCCAGCAGCTTAGGACAGGCCAGCGGAGAGACCCAGTACTTC.

This clonotype was seen repeatedly, ten times or more. This rearrangement joins TRBV10-3 to TRBJ2-1; the D is unclear. The V and J ends lost 5 bases and 4 bases respectively, with 3 bases between them. The length of the CDR3 is 11 residues. Germline CDR1 and CDR2: ENHRY and SYGVKD. In DNA, the CDR3 is TGTGCCATCAGTTCTTACAATGAGCAGTTCTTC. Translation: CAISSYNEQFF.

This clonotype was seen a few times. This chain uses TRBV6-1 with TRBJ2-3, with 13 bases aligning to TRBD2. V trimming: 6 bases; J trimming: 8 bases; junction bases outside the gene matches: 14. Germline CDR1 reads MNHNS; CDR2 reads SASEGT. The CDR3 is 17 residues long. The CDR3 coding sequence is TGTGCCAGCAGGCAACCGGGACTAGCGGGATTTGGCGGTACGCAGTATTTT. Translating gives CASRQPGLAGFGGTQYF.

This clonotype has a handful of counts. V and J are TRBV11-2 and TRBJ2-7; D perhaps matches TRBD1 (6 bases). This CDR3 comprises 17 residues. Deletions cut 4 bases from V and 1 base from J, with 20 bases between. Germline V gene sequence: CDR1 SGHAT, CDR2 FQNNGV. CDR3 loop: CASSSLTGYMSSYEQYF. DNA for the CDR3: TGTGCCAGCAGCTCACTTACAGGGTATATGAGTTCCTACGAGCAGTACTTC.

The chain couples TRBV3-1 to TRBJ2-1, with a possible D match to TRBD2 (6 bases). This CDR3 region has 12 residues. Germline-derived CDR1 and CDR2 are LGHDT and YNNKEL (reference sequence). Deletions cut 4 bases from V and 9 bases from J, with 10 bases between. Written as DNA, the CDR3 is TGTGCCAGCAGCCCCCGACTAGGTGAGCAGTTCTTC. Translating gives CASSPRLGEQFF.

The chain uses TRBV5-4 and TRBJ2-4; the D gene is possibly TRBD2 (7 bases). Trimming took off 4 bases at V and 5 bases at J, with 13 bases between the two ends. Germline CDR1 is SGHNT and CDR2 is YYREEE (reference sequence). This CDR3 region has 14 residues. The CDR3: CASSRGGDENIQYF. The CDR3 DNA sequence: TGTGCCAGCAGCCGAGGGGGGGATGAAAACATTCAGTACTTC.

The chain recombines TRBV27 with TRBJ2-1, with a weak D call TRBD1 (6 bases). Germline CDR1 reads MNHEY; CDR2 reads SMNVEV (reference sequence). This CDR3 has 15 amino acids. Trimming stripped 6 bases from V and 8 bases from J, with 20 bases between. The CDR3 DNA reads TGTGCCAGCAGACCCCGGACAGATCCTTACGATGAGCAGTTCTTC. Protein product: CASRPRTDPYDEQFF.

The rearrangement uses TRBV5-1 and TRBJ1-1; 7 bases are a match to TRBD1. The germline CDR1 and CDR2 sequences are SGHRS and YFSETQ. CDR3 length: 21 amino acids. V was pared by 4 bases and J by 3 bases, with 27 bases of the junction left unmatched. CDR3 sequence (DNA): TGCGCCAGCAGCGCAGCAGGGGGTCGGGGTGGAGGGACCCGGGTCCACACTGAAGCTTTCTTT. This sequence encodes CASSAAGGRGGGTRVHTEAFF.

The chain employs TRBV20-1 and TRBJ2-7, with 9 bases fitting TRBD1. Germline CDR1 reads DFQATT; CDR2 reads SNEGSKA (reference sequence). This CDR3 contains 15 residues. With 6 bases clipped from V and 0 bases from J, the junction kept 9 bases outside the gene matches. The CDR3 sequence is CSAREPGQGSYEQYF. The CDR3, as DNA: TGCAGTGCCCGGGAACCGGGACAGGGCTCCTACGAGCAGTACTTC.